This TCR beta chain came from a study of radiotherapy plus CTLA-4 blockade in lung cancer. Overall study: Disease control was seen in about 30% of patients, objective responses in roughly 19%. Study-wide results and caveats: With interferon-beta, early dynamics of blood T cell clones were reported to best predict response. In blood, after radiotherapy plus ipilimumab, tumor-derived TCR clones expanded.

The CDR3 spans 11 residues. Germline V gene sequence: CDR1 GTSNPN, CDR2 SVGIG (reference sequence). The ends were cut back, 4 bases at V and 7 bases at J, with 9 bases in the middle. Enrolled patients, whose metastatic non-small-cell lung cancer was chemo-refractory, received focal radiation plus CTLA-4 blockade with ipilimumab. Worth noting for this clone: Its antigen is not identified.

Profiled with immunoSEQ multiplex PCR; TCRdb holds only in-frame clones, not every one. The sample consists of tens of thousands of clones, 70% to 80% of them appearing once. V usage is TRBV30 and J usage is TRBJ2-3; no reliable D call. This sequence was found in a human donor with non-small cell lung cancer who had a complete response to radiotherapy plus ipilimumab. Sequences were derived from peripheral blood, sampled from a patient treated with radiotherapy plus ipilimumab. This CDR3 reads CAWTSRNTQYF. The CDR3 DNA sequence: TGTGCCTGGACTAGTCGAAATACGCAGTATTTT.